This T cell receptor (beta chain) was documented in a study of T-cell reconstitution after alpha-beta-depleted transplantation in children. Study-wide results and caveats: Some patients' high day-60 TCRbeta diversity was traced to surviving recipient T cells and thymic progenitors. Hyperexpanded clones declined; after one year, newly produced T cells mostly supplied diversity. Reportedly, roughly two months post-transplant, alpha-beta T cells arose from several hundred expanded graft clones.

Unique molecular identifiers were incorporated during preparation of the TCRbeta library. TCRdb re-called the PCR reads through MiXCR, storing one row per CDR3 protein. The sample lists about 300,000 distinct CDR3 sequences; about 7.3% were seen once. Turning to this clonotype: The antigen remains undetermined.

The CDR3 covers 21 residues. The junction had 16 bases not matched to a gene; V was cut back by 6 bases and J by 0 bases. Germline values: CDR1 ENHRY, CDR2 SYGVKD. Source: peripheral blood, taken 360 days after TCRalphabeta/CD19-depleted stem cell transplant. The sequence was obtained from a female patient younger than 10 who had a stem cell transplant for Fanconi anemia, so the T cells may come from the graft donor. The chain carries TRBV10-3 and TRBJ2-2; TRBD2 agrees at 13 bases. The CDR3 nucleotides are TGTGCCATCAGCTCAACTTCAATTTTGACTAGCGGGGGGCCGAACACCGGGGAGCTGTTTTTT. Its translation is CAISSTSILTSGGPNTGELFF.